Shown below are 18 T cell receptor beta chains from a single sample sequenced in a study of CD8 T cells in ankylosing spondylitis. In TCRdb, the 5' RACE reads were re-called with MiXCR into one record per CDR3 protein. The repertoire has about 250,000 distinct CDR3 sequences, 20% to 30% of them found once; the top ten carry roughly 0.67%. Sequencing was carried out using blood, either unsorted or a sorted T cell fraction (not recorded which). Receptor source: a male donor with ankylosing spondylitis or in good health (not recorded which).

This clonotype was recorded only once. For the CDR3, the DNA is TGTGCCAGCAGCGTAGCAAGTAGCACAGATACGCAGTATTTT. It encodes CASSVASSTDTQYF. The chain employs TRBV9 and TRBJ2-3; no clear D. V dropped 0 bases and J dropped 0 bases, with 5 bases sitting between them. Germline CDR1 and CDR2: SGDLS and YYNGEE. This CDR3 is built from 14 residues.

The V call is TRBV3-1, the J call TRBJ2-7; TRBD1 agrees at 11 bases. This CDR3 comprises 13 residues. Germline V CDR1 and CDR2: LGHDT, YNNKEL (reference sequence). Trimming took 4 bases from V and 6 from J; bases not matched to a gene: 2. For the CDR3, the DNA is TGTGCCAGCAGCCGGGGACAGGGGGGCGAGCAGTACTTC. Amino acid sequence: CASSRGQGGEQYF.

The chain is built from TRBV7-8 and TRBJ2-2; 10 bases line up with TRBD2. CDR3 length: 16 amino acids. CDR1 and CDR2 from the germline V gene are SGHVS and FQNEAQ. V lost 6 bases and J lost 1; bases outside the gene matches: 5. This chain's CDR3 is CASRLAGVQNTGELFF. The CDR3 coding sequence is TGTGCCAGCAGGCTAGCGGGGGTCCAGAACACCGGGGAGCTGTTTTTT.

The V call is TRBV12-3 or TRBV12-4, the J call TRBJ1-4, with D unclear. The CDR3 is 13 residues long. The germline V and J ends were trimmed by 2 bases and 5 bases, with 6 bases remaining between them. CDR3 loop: CASSLRGNEKLFF. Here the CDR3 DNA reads TGTGCCAGCAGTTTACGTGGCAATGAAAAACTGTTTTTT.

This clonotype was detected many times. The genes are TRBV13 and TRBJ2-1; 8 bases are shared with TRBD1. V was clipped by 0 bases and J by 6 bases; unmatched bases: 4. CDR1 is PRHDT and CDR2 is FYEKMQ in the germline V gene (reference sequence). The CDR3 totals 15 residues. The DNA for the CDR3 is TGTGCCAGCAGCTTAGGCGGACAGGGTGGCAATGAGCAGTTCTTC. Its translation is CASSLGGQGGNEQFF.

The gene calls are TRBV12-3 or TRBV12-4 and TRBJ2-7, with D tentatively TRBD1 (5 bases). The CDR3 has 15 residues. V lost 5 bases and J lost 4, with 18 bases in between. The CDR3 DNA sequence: TGTGCCAGCAGTAGGCAGCCGAACCAGGGTTACGAGCAGTACTTC. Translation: CASSRQPNQGYEQYF.

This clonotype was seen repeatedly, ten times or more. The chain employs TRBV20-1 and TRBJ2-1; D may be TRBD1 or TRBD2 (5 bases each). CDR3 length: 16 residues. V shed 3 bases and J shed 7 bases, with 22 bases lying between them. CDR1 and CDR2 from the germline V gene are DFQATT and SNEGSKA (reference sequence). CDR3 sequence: CSASSWRRAGTNEQFF. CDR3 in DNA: TGCAGTGCTAGTTCATGGCGGCGGGCTGGGACGAATGAGCAGTTCTTC.

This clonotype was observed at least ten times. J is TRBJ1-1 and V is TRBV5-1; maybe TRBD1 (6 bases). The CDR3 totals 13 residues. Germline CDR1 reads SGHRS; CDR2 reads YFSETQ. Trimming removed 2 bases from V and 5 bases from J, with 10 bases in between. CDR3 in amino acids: CASSFTGITEAFF. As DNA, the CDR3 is TGCGCCAGCAGCTTCACAGGGATTACTGAAGCTTTCTTT.

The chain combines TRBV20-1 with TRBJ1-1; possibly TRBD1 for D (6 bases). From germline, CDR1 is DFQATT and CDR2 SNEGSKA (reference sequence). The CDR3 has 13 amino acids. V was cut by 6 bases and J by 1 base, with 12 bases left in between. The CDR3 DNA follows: TGCAGTGCGTCACAGGGTGGGAACACTGAAGCTTTCTTT. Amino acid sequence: CSASQGGNTEAFF.

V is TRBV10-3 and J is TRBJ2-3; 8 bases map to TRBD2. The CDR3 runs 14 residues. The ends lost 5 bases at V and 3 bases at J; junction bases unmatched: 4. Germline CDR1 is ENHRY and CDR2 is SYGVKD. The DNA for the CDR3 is TGTGCCATCAGTACTAGCGGTGGGACAGATACGCAGTATTTT. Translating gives CAISTSGGTDTQYF.

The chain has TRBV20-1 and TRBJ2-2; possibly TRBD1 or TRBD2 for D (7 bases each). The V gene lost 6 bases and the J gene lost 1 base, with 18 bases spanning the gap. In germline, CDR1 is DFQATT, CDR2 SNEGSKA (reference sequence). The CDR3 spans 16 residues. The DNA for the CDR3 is TGCAGTGCCCGAACAGGGGAGGGGTGGAACACCGGGGAGCTGTTTTTT. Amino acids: CSARTGEGWNTGELFF.

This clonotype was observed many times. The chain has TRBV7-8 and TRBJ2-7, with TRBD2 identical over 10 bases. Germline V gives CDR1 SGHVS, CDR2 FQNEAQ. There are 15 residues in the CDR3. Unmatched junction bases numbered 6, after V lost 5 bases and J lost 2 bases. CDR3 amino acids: CASSPRTSGTYEQYF. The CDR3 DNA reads TGTGCCAGCAGCCCTCGGACTAGCGGAACCTACGAGCAGTACTTC.

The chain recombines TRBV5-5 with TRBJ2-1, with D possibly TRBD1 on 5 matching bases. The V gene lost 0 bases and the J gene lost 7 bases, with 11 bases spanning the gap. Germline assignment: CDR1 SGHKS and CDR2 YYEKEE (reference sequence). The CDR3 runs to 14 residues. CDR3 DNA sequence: TGTGCCAGCAGCTTGGTTGCAGGGCGGAATGAGCAGTTCTTC. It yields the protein CASSLVAGRNEQFF.

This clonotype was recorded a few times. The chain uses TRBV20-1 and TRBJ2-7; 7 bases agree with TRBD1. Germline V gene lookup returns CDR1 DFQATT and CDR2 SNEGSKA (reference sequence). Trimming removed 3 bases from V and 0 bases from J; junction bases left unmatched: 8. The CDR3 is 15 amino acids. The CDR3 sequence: CSARLGGGGSYEQYF. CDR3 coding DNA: TGCAGTGCTAGGCTAGGGGGCGGCGGCTCCTACGAGCAGTACTTC.

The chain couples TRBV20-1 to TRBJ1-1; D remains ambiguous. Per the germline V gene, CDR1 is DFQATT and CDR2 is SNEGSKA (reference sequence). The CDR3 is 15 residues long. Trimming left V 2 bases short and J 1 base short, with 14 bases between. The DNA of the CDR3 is TGCAGTGCTAGATCAAACTTACAAGGGAACACTGAAGCTTTCTTT. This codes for CSARSNLQGNTEAFF.

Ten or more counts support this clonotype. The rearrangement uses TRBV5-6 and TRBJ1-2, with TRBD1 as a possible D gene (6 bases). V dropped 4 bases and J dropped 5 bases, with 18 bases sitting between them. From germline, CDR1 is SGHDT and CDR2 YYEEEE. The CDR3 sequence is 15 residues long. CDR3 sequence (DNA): TGTGCCAGCAGCGCCGGATGGACAGCTGCATATGGCTACACCTTC. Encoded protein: CASSAGWTAAYGYTF.

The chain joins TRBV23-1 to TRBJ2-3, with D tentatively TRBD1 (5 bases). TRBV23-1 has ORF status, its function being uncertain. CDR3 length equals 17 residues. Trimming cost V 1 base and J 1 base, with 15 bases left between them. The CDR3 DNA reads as TGCGCCAGCAGTCAATATGGGGCCGATTGGGGCACAGATACGCAGTATTTT. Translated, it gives CASSQYGADWGTDTQYF.

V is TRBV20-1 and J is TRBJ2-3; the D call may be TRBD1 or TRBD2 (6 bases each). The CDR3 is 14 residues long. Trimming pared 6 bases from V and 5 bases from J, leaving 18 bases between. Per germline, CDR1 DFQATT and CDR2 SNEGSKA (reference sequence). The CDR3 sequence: CSADTGASGDTQYF. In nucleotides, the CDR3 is TGCAGTGCCGATACGGGGGCGTCCGGAGATACGCAGTATTTT.